This T cell receptor (beta chain) came from a study of blood T cell repertoires in COVID-19. Per germline, CDR1 LNHDA and CDR2 SQIVND (reference sequence). The CDR3 is 15 amino acids. J gave up 9 bases and V 5 bases, and 8 bases lay outside the gene matches. Authors' analysis steps: Amplification of reference gene primers was used by the study to estimate nucleated cell counts. This table comes from immunoSEQ multiplex PCR, and its TCRdb copy is limited to in-frame clones, with some not included. V, J and clone size derive from that table, while D and trimming were established from the DNA sequence. The sample records about 140,000 clones, around 84% being singletons.

This sequence originates from a woman aged 60-75 years with acute or convalescent COVID-19. The rearrangement joins TRBV19 to TRBJ2-6, with 9 positions matching TRBD2. Sequenced input: peripheral blood. The CDR3 reads CASSSPTSGDNVLTF. For the CDR3, the DNA is TGTGCCAGTAGTTCCCCGACTAGCGGAGACAACGTCCTGACTTTC.